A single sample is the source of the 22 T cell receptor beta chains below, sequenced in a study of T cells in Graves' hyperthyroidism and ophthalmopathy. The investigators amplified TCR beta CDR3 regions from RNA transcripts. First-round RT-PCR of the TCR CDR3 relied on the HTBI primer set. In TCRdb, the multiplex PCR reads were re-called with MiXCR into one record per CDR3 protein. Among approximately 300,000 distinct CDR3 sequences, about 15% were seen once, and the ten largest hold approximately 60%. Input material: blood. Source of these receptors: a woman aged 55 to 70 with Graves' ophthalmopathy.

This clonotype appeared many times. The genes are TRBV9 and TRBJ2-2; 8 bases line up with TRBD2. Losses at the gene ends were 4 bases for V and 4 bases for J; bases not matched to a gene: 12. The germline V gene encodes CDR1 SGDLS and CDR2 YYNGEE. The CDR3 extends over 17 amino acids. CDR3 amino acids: CASSPGASGPVTGELFF. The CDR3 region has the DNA TGTGCCAGCAGCCCAGGGGCTAGCGGGCCAGTCACCGGGGAGCTGTTTTTT.

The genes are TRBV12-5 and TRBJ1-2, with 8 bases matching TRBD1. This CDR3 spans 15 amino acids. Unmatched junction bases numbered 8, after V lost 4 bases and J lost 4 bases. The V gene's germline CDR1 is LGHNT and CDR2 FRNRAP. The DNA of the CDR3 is TGTGCTAGTGGTTCTGGAAACAGGGGGAGCTATGGCTACACCTTC. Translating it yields CASGSGNRGSYGYTF.

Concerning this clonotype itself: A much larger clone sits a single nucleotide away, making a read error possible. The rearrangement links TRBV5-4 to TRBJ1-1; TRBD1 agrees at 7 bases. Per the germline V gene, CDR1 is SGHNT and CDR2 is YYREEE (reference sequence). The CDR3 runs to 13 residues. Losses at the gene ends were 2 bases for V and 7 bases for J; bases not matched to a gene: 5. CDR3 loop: CASSFVTGLEAFF. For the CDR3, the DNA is TGTGCCAGCAGCTTCGTGACAGGGCTTGAAGCTTTCTTT.

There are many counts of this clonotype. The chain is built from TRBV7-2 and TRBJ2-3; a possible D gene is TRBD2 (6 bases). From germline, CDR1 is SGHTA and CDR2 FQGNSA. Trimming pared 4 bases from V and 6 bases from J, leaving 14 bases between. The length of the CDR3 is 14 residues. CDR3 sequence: CASSSGWSGDTQYF. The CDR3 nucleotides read TGTGCCAGCAGCTCCGGGTGGAGCGGGGATACGCAGTATTTT.

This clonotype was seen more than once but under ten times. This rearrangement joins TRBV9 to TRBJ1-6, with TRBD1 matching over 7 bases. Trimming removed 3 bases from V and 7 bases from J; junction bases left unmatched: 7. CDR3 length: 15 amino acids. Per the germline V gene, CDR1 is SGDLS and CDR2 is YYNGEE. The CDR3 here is CASSAGRGSNSPLHF. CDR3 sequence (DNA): TGTGCCAGCAGCGCAGGCAGGGGGTCGAATTCACCCCTCCACTTT.

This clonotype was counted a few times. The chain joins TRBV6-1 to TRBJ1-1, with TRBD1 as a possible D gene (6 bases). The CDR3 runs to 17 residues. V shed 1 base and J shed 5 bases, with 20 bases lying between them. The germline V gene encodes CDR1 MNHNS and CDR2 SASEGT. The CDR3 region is CASSEVGRGVLRTEAFF. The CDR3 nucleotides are TGTGCCAGCAGTGAAGTGGGCAGGGGCGTTCTTAGGACTGAAGCTTTCTTT.

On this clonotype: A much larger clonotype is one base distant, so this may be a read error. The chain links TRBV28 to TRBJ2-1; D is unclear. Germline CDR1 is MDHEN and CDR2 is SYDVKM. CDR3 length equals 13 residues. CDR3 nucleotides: TGTGCCGGCAGTCCCTCCCACTACAATGAGCAGTTCTTC. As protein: CAGSPSHYNEQFF.

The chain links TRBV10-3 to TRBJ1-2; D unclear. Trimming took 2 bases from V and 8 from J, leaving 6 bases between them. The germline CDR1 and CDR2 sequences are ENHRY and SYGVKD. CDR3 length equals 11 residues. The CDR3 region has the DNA TGTGCCATCAGTGAGACTGGGGGCTACACCTTC. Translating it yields CAISETGGYTF.

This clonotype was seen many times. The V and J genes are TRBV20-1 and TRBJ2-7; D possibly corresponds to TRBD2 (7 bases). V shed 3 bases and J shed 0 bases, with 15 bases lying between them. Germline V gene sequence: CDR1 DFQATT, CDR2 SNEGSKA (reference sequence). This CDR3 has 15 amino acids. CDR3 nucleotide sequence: TGCAGTGCTAGGAGGGGGGGTTCCTTCTCCTACGAGCAGTACTTC. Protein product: CSARRGGSFSYEQYF.

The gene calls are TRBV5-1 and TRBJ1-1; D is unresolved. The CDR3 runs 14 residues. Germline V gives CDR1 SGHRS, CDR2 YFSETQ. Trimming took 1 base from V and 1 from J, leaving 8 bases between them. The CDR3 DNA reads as TGCGCCAGCAGCTTGATCTCGGGGAACACTGAAGCTTTCTTT. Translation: CASSLISGNTEAFF.

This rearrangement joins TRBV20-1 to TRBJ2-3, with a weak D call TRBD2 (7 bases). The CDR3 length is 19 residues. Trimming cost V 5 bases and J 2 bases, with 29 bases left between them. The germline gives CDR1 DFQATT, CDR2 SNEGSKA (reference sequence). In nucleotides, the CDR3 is TGCAGTGCTTACCCATTGAACGGGGGGCACCAATACCTCACAGATACGCAGTATTTT. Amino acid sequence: CSAYPLNGGHQYLTDTQYF.

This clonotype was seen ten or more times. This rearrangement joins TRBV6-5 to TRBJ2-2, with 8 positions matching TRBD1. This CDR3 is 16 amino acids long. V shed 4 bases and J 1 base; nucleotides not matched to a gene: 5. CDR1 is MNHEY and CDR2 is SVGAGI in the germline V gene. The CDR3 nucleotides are TGTGCCAGCAGTTCACACGGGACAGGGAACACCGGGGAGCTGTTTTTT. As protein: CASSSHGTGNTGELFF.

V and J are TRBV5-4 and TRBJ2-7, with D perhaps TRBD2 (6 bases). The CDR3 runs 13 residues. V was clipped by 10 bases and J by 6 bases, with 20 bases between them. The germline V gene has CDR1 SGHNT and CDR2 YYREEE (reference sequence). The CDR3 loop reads CAVSRDNGGEQYF. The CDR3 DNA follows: TGTGCCGTCTCTAGGGATAACGGGGGCGAGCAGTACTTC.

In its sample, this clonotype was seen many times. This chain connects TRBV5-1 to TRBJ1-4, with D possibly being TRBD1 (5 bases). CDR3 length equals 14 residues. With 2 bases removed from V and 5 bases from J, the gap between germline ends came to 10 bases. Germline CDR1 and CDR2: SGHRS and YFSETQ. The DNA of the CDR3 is TGCGCCAGCAGCTTCCAGGGACCGAATGAAAAACTGTTTTTT. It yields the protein CASSFQGPNEKLFF.

This chain's CDR3 is CSASRTSGYNEQFF. CDR3 nucleotides: TGCAGTGCTAGCCGGACTAGCGGTTACAATGAGCAGTTCTTC. The chain links TRBV20-1 to TRBJ2-1; TRBD2 aligns across 10 bases. Germline CDR1 reads DFQATT; CDR2 reads SNEGSKA (reference sequence). V dropped 3 bases and J dropped 4; count of bases not matched to a gene: 3. The length of the CDR3 is 14 residues.

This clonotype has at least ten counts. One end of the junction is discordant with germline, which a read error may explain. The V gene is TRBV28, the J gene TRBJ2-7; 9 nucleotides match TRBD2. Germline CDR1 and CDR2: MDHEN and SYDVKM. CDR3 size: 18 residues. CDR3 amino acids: CANSLVLISGGQSYEQYF. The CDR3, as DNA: TGTGCCAACAGTTTAGTCCTCATTAGCGGGGGACAATCCTACGAGCAGTACTTC. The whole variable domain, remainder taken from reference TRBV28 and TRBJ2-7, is DVKVTQSSRYLVKRTGEKVFLECVQDMDHENMFWYRQDPGLGLRLIYFSYDVKMKEKGDIPEGYSVSREKKERFSLILESASTNQTSMYLCANSLVLISGGQSYEQYFGPGTRLTVT.

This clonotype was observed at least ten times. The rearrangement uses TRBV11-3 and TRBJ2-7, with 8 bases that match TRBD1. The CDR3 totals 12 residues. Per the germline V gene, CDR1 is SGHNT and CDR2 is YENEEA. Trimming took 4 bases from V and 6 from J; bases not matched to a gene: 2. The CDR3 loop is CASSSGQGEQYF. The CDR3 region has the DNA TGTGCCAGCAGCTCCGGACAGGGCGAGCAGTACTTC.

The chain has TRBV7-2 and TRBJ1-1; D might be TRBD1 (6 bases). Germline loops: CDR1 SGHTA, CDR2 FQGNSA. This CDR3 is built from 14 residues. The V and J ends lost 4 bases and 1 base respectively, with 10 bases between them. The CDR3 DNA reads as TGTGCCAGCAGCTGGGACAAGGGGAACACTGAAGCTTTCTTT. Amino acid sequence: CASSWDKGNTEAFF.

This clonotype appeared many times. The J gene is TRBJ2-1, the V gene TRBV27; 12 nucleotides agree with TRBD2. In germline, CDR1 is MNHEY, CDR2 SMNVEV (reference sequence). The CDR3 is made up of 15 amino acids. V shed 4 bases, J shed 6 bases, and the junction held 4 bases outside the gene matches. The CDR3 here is CASSSWTSGVNEQFF. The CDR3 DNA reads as TGTGCCAGCAGTTCATGGACTAGCGGGGTCAATGAGCAGTTCTTC.

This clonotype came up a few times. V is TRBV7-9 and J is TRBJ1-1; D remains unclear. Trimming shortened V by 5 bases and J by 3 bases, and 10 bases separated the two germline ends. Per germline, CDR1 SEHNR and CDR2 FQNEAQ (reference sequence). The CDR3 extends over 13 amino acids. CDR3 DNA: TGTGCCAGCAGCCCCGTCGGGGACACTGAAGCTTTCTTT. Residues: CASSPVGDTEAFF.

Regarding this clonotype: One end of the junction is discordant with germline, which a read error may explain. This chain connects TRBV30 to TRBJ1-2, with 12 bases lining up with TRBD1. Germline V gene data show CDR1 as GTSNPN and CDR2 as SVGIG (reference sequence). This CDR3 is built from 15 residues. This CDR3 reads CAWSVGTGGVRGCTF. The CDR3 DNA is TGTGCCTGGAGTGTTGGGACAGGGGGCGTCAGGGGCTGCACCTTC. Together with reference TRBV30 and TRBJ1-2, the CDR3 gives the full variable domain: SQTIHQWPATLVQPVGSPLSLECTVEGTSNPNLYWYRQAAGRGLQLLFYSVGIGQISSEVPQNLSASRPQDRQFILSSKKLLLSDSGFYLCAWSVGTGGVRGCTFGSGTRLTVV.

CDR3 loop: CASSQLGNEQYF. As DNA, the CDR3 is TGTGCCAGCAGCCAACTAGGTAACGAGCAGTACTTC. The chain links TRBV14 to TRBJ2-7; D gene unclear. The length of the CDR3 is 12 residues. The V gene's germline CDR1 is SGHDN and CDR2 FVKESK. With 2 bases removed from V and 5 bases from J, the gap between germline ends came to 7 bases.